The 20 T cell receptor beta chains presented below share a single source sample, sequenced in a study of T-cell reconstitution after alpha-beta-depleted transplantation in children. Preparing the TCRbeta library involved the use of unique molecular identifiers. TCRdb called the PCR reads again in MiXCR, with one record for every CDR3 protein. The sample lists 600,000 to 700,000 distinct CDR3 sequences; approximately 17% were seen once. The sequences come from PBMCs from the stem cell graft donor, collected from the stem cell graft. The receptors originated from a human donor who donated a stem cell graft to a child with acute myeloid leukemia.

This clonotype was found a few times. The V and J genes are TRBV12-5 and TRBJ1-1, with TRBD1 as a possible D gene (6 bases). The CDR3 runs 16 residues. Trimming took off 4 bases at V and 1 base at J, with 16 bases between the two ends. Per the germline V gene, CDR1 is LGHNT and CDR2 is FRNRAP. The chain's CDR3 is CASGSHPGAGNTEAFF. The DNA for the CDR3 is TGTGCTAGTGGTTCCCATCCGGGGGCAGGGAACACTGAAGCTTTCTTT.

This clonotype has more than one count but fewer than ten. The chain recombines TRBV12-3 or TRBV12-4 with TRBJ2-5; 8 bases fit TRBD1. After removal of 6 bases from V and 4 bases from J, the junction contained 10 bases not matched to a gene. This CDR3 has 15 residues. The CDR3: CASSNGQGWGETQYF. The DNA of the CDR3 is TGTGCCAGCAGCAACGGACAGGGTTGGGGAGAGACCCAGTACTTC.

This clonotype was recorded at least ten times. This chain uses TRBV5-1 with TRBJ2-2; a weak D match, TRBD1 (6 bases). V gave up 1 base and J gave up 2 bases, with 9 bases separating them. CDR3 size: 15 residues. The V gene's germline CDR1 is SGHRS and CDR2 YFSETQ. The CDR3 region is CASSLRQDNTGELFF. The CDR3 DNA sequence: TGCGCCAGCAGCTTGAGACAGGATAACACCGGGGAGCTGTTTTTT.

CDR3 amino acids: CASSHRGGDQPQHF. CDR3 coding DNA: TGTGCCAGCAGCCACAGGGGAGGGGATCAGCCCCAGCATTTT. The gene calls are TRBV12-3 or TRBV12-4 and TRBJ1-5; 7 nucleotides align to TRBD1. Germline trimming cut 6 bases from V and 5 bases from J; bases unmatched to any gene: 7. This CDR3 is 14 amino acids long.

This clonotype was counted ten times or more. V gene TRBV20-1 combines with J gene TRBJ2-5; D is perhaps TRBD1 (5 bases). Germline V gene data show CDR1 as DFQATT and CDR2 as SNEGSKA (reference sequence). This CDR3 comprises 12 residues. Trimming left V 7 bases short and J 5 bases short, with 14 bases between. In DNA, the CDR3 is TGCAGTGTCTTAGGGGTTTTGGAGACCCAGTACTTC. Translated, it gives CSVLGVLETQYF.

This clonotype has more than one count but fewer than ten. V gene TRBV7-2 combines with J gene TRBJ1-2, with TRBD1 identical over 8 bases. With V trimmed by 1 base and J by 7 bases, 8 bases remained unmatched. The CDR3 has 15 residues. Per the germline V gene, CDR1 is SGHTA and CDR2 is FQGNSA. CDR3 in amino acids: CASSLGSGGISGYTF. For the CDR3, the DNA is TGTGCCAGCAGCTTAGGATCAGGGGGCATTTCTGGCTACACCTTC.

This clonotype was seen ten or more times. The V and J genes are TRBV7-2 and TRBJ2-1; D possibly corresponds to TRBD1 (6 bases). The V gene lost 6 bases and the J gene lost 4 bases, with 13 bases spanning the gap. Germline CDR1 and CDR2: SGHTA and FQGNSA. The CDR3 consists of 14 residues. The CDR3 reads CASRGDTGYNEQFF. The DNA for the CDR3 is TGTGCCAGCAGAGGGGACACGGGTTACAATGAGCAGTTCTTC.

This chain connects TRBV27 to TRBJ2-5, with 13 bases lining up with TRBD2. Germline assignment: CDR1 MNHEY and CDR2 SMNVEV (reference sequence). This CDR3 has 15 residues. V dropped 5 bases and J dropped 5; count of bases not matched to a gene: 5. The CDR3 DNA follows: TGTGCCAGCAGTCTAGGACTAGCGGGGGACGAGACCCAGTACTTC. Protein: CASSLGLAGDETQYF.

This clonotype was picked up a small number of times. The rearrangement links TRBV5-6 to TRBJ1-1, with a possible D match to TRBD1 (6 bases). This CDR3 contains 16 residues. The V gene's germline CDR1 is SGHDT and CDR2 YYEEEE. Trimming pared 0 bases from V and 1 base from J, leaving 13 bases between. CDR3 DNA: TGTGCCAGCAGCTTGGAGGGTCGGGGGCGGAACACTGAAGCTTTCTTT. Amino acids: CASSLEGRGRNTEAFF.

This clonotype was recorded at least ten times. The chain couples TRBV10-3 to TRBJ2-4, with 9 positions matching TRBD1. The germline CDR1 and CDR2 sequences are ENHRY and SYGVKD. The CDR3 is made up of 15 amino acids. V lost 0 bases to trimming and J lost 9 bases; unmatched junction nucleotides: 6. CDR3 in amino acids: CAISESTGGRSIQYF. The CDR3 bases are TGTGCCATCAGTGAGTCTACAGGGGGCAGGAGCATTCAGTACTTC.

This clonotype was seen ten or more times. A junction end diverges from the germline sequence, so it may reflect a read error. The chain couples TRBV5-4 to TRBJ1-2, with 8 bases fitting TRBD1. Germline V gene data show CDR1 as SGHNT and CDR2 as YYREEE (reference sequence). This CDR3 comprises 15 residues. DNA of the CDR3: TGTGCCAGCTGCTTCCAGGGGGCTCCTAACTATGGCTACACCTTC. This gives the protein CASCFQGAPNYGYTF.

The table lists this clonotype with many counts. The V call is TRBV20-1, the J call TRBJ2-1; 11 nucleotides align to TRBD2. Germline CDR1 DFQATT, CDR2 SNEGSKA (reference sequence). The CDR3 has 18 amino acids. J lost 0 bases, V lost 5 bases, and 12 bases had no gene match. Written as DNA, the CDR3 is TGCAGTGCTTTTTCCTCTAGCGGGGGGTTGAGCTCCTACAATGAGCAGTTCTTC. It translates to CSAFSSSGGLSSYNEQFF.

This clonotype has only a few counts. The V call is TRBV12-3 or TRBV12-4, the J call TRBJ2-1; 7 positions agree with TRBD2. The CDR3 length is 15 residues. V lost 5 bases, J lost 3 bases, and 7 bases stayed unmatched. Here the CDR3 reads CASSPGLVSYNEQFF. The CDR3 DNA sequence: TGTGCCAGCAGTCCCGGACTAGTGAGCTACAATGAGCAGTTCTTC.

This clonotype was seen many times. The V call is TRBV6-5, the J call TRBJ1-1; a weak D match, TRBD1 (6 bases). The CDR3 loop spans 17 amino acids. Germline CDR1 reads MNHEY; CDR2 reads SVGAGI. V gave up 2 bases and J gave up 4 bases, with 20 bases separating them. The CDR3 DNA reads as TGTGCCAGCAGTTACGCGTGGACAGCCCTTATTTCCACTGAAGCTTTCTTT. It specifies CASSYAWTALISTEAFF.

This clonotype was recorded at least ten times. The gene calls are TRBV10-3 and TRBJ2-2; no reliable D call. The V and J ends lost 2 bases and 1 base respectively, with 5 bases between them. Germline CDR1 reads ENHRY; CDR2 reads SYGVKD. The CDR3 totals 14 residues. The CDR3 here is CAISEVENTGELFF. CDR3 nucleotide sequence: TGTGCCATCAGTGAGGTCGAGAACACCGGGGAGCTGTTTTTT.

The chain combines TRBV5-6 with TRBJ1-1, with 9 bases that match TRBD1. Trimming at V came to 5 bases and at J to 8 bases, leaving 4 bases not matched to a gene. The V gene's germline CDR1 is SGHDT and CDR2 YYEEEE. The CDR3 consists of 12 residues. CDR3: CASSWTGEEAFF. CDR3 bases: TGTGCCAGCAGTTGGACAGGGGAGGAAGCTTTCTTT.

J is TRBJ1-2 and V is TRBV4-1; D might be TRBD1 (5 bases). The CDR3 is 15 amino acids. Per germline, CDR1 MGHRA and CDR2 YSYEKL. Between the trimmed V and J ends, which lost 1 base and 4 bases, there was a span of 13 bases. The CDR3 protein is CASSQGSKGTYGYTF. The CDR3 DNA follows: TGCGCCAGCAGCCAAGGGAGTAAGGGGACCTATGGCTACACCTTC.

This clonotype was counted many times. The CDR3 DNA follows: TGCAGCGTTACAGGGGGGACAACTAATGAAAAACTGTTTTTT. This sequence encodes CSVTGGTTNEKLFF. The genes are TRBV29-1 and TRBJ1-4, with 8 bases matching TRBD1. V trimming: 5 bases; J trimming: 0 bases; junction bases outside the gene matches: 2. The germline V gene has CDR1 SQVTM and CDR2 ANQGSEA. The CDR3 sequence is 14 residues long.

This clonotype has just a few counts. The chain carries TRBV5-1 and TRBJ2-2, with 8 bases matching TRBD1. V lost 2 bases, J lost 3 bases, and 9 bases stayed unmatched. This CDR3 region has 17 residues. Germline loops: CDR1 SGHRS, CDR2 YFSETQ. DNA of the CDR3: TGCGCCAGCAGCTTTCCACGCGACAGGGGCGACACCGGGGAGCTGTTTTTT. Amino acid sequence: CASSFPRDRGDTGELFF.

This clonotype was picked up many times. The chain combines TRBV12-3 or TRBV12-4 with TRBJ2-1; D tentatively fits TRBD1 or TRBD2 (5 bases each). CDR3 length equals 15 residues. The V gene lost 0 bases and the J gene lost 0 bases, with 6 bases spanning the gap. CDR3 protein: CASSLAGTSYNEQFF. As DNA, the CDR3 is TGTGCCAGCAGTTTAGCCGGGACCTCCTACAATGAGCAGTTCTTC.